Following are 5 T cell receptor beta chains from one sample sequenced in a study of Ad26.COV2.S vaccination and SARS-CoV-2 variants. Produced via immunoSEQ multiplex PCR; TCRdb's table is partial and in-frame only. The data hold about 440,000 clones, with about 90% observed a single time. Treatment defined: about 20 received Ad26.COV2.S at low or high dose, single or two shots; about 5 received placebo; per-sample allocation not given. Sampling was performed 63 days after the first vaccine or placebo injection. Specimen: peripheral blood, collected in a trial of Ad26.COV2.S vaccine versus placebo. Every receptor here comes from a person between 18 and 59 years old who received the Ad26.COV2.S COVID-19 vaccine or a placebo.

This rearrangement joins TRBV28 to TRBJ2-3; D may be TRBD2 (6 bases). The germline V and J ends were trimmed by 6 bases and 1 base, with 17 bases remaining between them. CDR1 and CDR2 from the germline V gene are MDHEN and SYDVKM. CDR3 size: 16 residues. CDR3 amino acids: CASSPPGGKGTDTQYF. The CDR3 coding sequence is TGTGCCAGCAGCCCTCCCGGAGGGAAGGGCACAGATACGCAGTATTTT.

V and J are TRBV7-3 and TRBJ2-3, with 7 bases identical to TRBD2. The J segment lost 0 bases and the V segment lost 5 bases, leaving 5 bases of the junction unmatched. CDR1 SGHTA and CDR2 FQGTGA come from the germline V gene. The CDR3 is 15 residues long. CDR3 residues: CASSPSGMSTDTQYF. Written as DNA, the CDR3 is TGTGCCAGCAGCCCAAGCGGGATGAGCACAGATACGCAGTATTTT.

This CDR3 is CASSFLAPAYEQYF. CDR3 sequence (DNA): TGTGCCAGCAGTTTTTTAGCTCCAGCCTACGAGCAGTACTTC. The chain carries TRBV27 and TRBJ2-7; no clear D. Trimming stripped 3 bases from V and 2 bases from J, with 11 bases between. The V gene's germline CDR1 is MNHEY and CDR2 SMNVEV (reference sequence). The CDR3 runs to 14 residues.

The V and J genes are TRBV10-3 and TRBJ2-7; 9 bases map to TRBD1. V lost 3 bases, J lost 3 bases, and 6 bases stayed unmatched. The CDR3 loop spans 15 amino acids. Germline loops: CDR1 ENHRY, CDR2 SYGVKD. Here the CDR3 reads CAISDGQGISYEQYF. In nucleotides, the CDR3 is TGTGCCATCAGTGACGGACAGGGGATAAGCTACGAGCAGTACTTC.

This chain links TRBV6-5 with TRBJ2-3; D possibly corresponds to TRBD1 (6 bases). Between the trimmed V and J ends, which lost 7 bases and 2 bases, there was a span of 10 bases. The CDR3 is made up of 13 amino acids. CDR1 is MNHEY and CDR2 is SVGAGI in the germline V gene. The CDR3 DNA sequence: TGTGCCAGCATTGGGACAAACACAGATACGCAGTATTTT. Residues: CASIGTNTDTQYF.